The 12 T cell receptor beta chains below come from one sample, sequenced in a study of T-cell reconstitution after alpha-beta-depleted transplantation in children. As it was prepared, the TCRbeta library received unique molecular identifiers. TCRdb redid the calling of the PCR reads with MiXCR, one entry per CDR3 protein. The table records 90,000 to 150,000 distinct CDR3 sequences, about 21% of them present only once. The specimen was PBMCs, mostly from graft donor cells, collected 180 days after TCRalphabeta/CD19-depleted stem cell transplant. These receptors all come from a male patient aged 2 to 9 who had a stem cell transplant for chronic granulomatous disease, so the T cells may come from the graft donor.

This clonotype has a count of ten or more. The CDR3 bases are TGTGCCAGCAGCTCGACAGGGGGCCGGGACACTGAAGCTTTCTTT. Residues: CASSSTGGRDTEAFF. The rearrangement links TRBV7-9 to TRBJ1-1; 10 nucleotides line up with TRBD1. CDR3 length: 15 residues. V gave up 4 bases and J gave up 3 bases; unmatched junction bases: 5. The germline CDR1 and CDR2 sequences are SEHNR and FQNEAQ (reference sequence).

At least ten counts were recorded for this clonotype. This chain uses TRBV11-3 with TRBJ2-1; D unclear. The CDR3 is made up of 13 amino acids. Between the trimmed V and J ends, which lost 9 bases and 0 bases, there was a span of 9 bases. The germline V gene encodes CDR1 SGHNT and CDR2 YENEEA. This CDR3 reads CARLPSSYNEQFF. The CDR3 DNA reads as TGTGCCAGATTGCCTAGCTCCTACAATGAGCAGTTCTTC.

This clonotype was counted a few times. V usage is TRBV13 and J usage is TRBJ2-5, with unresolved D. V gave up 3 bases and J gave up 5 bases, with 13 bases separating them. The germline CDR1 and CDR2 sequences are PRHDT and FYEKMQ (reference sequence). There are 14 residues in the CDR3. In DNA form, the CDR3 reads TGTGCCAGCAGCTTTTCCTTCGGCATTGAGACCCAGTACTTC. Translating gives CASSFSFGIETQYF.

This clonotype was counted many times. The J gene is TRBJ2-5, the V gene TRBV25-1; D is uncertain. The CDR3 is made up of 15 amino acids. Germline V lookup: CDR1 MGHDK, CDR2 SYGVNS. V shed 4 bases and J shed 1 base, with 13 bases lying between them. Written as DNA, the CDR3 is TGTGCCAGCAGTGCCCTACAGTTATTCCAAGAGACCCAGTACTTC. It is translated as CASSALQLFQETQYF.

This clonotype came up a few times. For the CDR3, the DNA is TGCAGCGTTGGGCAGCGGCTGCGCACAGATACGCAGTATTTT. Residues: CSVGQRLRTDTQYF. This sequence joins TRBV29-1 and TRBJ2-3, with D maybe TRBD2 (5 bases). The germline gives CDR1 SQVTM, CDR2 ANQGSEA. The V end was cut by 4 bases, the J end by 1 base, with 12 bases between. This CDR3 has 14 amino acids.

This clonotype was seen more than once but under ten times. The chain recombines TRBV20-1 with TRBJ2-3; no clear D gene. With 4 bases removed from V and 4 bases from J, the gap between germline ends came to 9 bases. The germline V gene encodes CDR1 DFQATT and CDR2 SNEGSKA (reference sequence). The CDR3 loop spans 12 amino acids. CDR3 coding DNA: TGCAGTGCTATGCCTTTTTCAGATACGCAGTATTTT. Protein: CSAMPFSDTQYF.

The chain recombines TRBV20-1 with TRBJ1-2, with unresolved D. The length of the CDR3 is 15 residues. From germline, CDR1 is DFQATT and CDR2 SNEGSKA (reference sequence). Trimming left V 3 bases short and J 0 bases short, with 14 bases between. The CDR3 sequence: CSASLNTGANYGYTF. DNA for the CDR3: TGCAGTGCTAGCCTAAACACGGGCGCTAACTATGGCTACACCTTC.

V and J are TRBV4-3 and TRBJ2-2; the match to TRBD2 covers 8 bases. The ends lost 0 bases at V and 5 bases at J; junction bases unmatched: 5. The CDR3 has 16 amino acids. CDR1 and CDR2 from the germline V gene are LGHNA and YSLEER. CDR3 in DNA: TGCGCCAGCAGCCAAGATCCCGGGGGGGTTACCGGGGAGCTGTTTTTT. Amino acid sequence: CASSQDPGGVTGELFF.

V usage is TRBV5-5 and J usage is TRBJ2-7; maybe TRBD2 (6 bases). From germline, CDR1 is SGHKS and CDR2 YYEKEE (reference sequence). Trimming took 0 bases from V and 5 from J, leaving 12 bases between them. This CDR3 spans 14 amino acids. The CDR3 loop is CASSLVGSLNEQYF. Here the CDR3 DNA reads TGTGCCAGCAGCTTGGTCGGGAGCTTGAACGAGCAGTACTTC.

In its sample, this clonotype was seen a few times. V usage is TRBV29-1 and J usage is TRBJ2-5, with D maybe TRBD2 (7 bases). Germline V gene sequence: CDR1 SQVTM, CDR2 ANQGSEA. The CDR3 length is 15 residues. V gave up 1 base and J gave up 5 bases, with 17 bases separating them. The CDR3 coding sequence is TGCAGCGTTGAAGGAGGGGGAGGGGTTGAGGAGACCCAGTACTTC. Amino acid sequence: CSVEGGGGVEETQYF.

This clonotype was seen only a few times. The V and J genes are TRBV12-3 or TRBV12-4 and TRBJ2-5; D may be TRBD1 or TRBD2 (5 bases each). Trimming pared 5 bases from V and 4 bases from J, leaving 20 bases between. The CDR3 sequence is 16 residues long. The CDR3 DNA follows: TGTGCCAGCAGTGGACCGGGACCGAGCCTAAGAGAGACCCAGTACTTC. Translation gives CASSGPGPSLRETQYF.

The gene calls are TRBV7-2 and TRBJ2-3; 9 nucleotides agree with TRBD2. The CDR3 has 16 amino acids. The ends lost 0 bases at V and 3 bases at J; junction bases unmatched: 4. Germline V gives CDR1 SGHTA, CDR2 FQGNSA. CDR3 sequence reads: CASSLAGGGATDTQYF. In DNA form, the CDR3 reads TGTGCCAGCAGCTTAGCGGGCGGGGGGGCAACAGATACGCAGTATTTT.